Below, 22 T cell receptor beta chains from the same sample are listed, as sequenced in a study of T cells in Graves' hyperthyroidism and ophthalmopathy. Regions amplified from RNA transcripts were the TCR beta CDR3 regions. Initially, a first-round RT-PCR of the TCR CDR3 employed the HTBI primer set. TCRdb passed the multiplex PCR reads through MiXCR, listing each CDR3 protein once. The sample gives hundreds of thousands of distinct CDR3 sequences, 45% of which show up once; 6.5% to 9% is in the top ten. Sequencing was carried out using peripheral blood or thyroid tissue (not recorded which). The receptors stem from an adult man with Graves' disease, either hyperthyroidism or ophthalmopathy (not recorded which).

This clonotype occurred many times. V usage is TRBV10-2 and J usage is TRBJ1-5; 9 nucleotides match TRBD1. The CDR3 covers 14 residues. The V gene end was trimmed by 6 bases and the J gene end by 9 bases; junction bases not matched to a gene: 9. In germline, CDR1 is WSHSY, CDR2 SAAADI. The CDR3 nucleotides read TGCGCCAGCAGCGCCACAGGGGGCGAAGGGCCCCAGCATTTT. Translation gives CASSATGGEGPQHF.

This clonotype has only one observation. Germline is not matched at one junction end, which may reflect a read error. The CDR3 nucleotides are TGTGTCAGCAGCTTAGTTTGGCGAGTGGCCCAAGAGACCCAGTACTTC. Translating it yields CVSSLVWRVAQETQYF. The chain has TRBV11-3 and TRBJ2-5; no clear D. The germline gives CDR1 SGHNT, CDR2 YENEEA. The CDR3 covers 16 residues.

In this sample, this clonotype turned up once. A single base separates this from a much larger clone, so it may be a read error. The rearrangement joins TRBV20-1 to TRBJ2-7; no clear D gene. Trimming took 6 bases from V and 4 from J, leaving 10 bases between them. The CDR3 is 11 amino acids. CDR1 and CDR2 (germline): DFQATT, SNEGSKA (reference sequence). CDR3 nucleotides: TGCAGTGCCAGTGTGGGGTACGAGCAGTACTTC. It specifies CSASVGYEQYF.

V usage is TRBV20-1 and J usage is TRBJ1-2; 10 bases match TRBD1. CDR1 DFQATT and CDR2 SNEGSKA come from the germline V gene (reference sequence). V trimming: 3 bases; J trimming: 7 bases; junction bases outside the gene matches: 11. The CDR3 loop spans 15 amino acids. CDR3 nucleotide sequence: TGCAGTGCTAGGTTAACGGGACAGGGGATAAGTGGCTACACCTTC. Its translation: CSARLTGQGISGYTF.

A few counts support this clonotype. This chain uses TRBV19 with TRBJ1-5; D perhaps matches TRBD1 (5 bases). The germline V gene encodes CDR1 LNHDA and CDR2 SQIVND (reference sequence). This CDR3 region has 16 residues. V gave up 1 base and J gave up 2 bases, with 12 bases separating them. DNA of the CDR3: TGTGCCAGTAGTATAGGCGGTCAGGGTGGCAATCAGCCCCAGCATTTT. Translating it yields CASSIGGQGGNQPQHF.

V is TRBV7-8 and J is TRBJ2-7; 8 bases map to TRBD1. The CDR3 contains 15 residues. CDR1 SGHVS and CDR2 FQNEAQ come from the germline V gene. V dropped 3 bases and J dropped 5; count of bases not matched to a gene: 9. The CDR3 DNA follows: TGTGCCAGCAGCTTCCAGGACAGGGCGGGCGACGAGCAGTACTTC. As protein: CASSFQDRAGDEQYF.

There are a few counts of this clonotype. The V and J genes are TRBV29-1 and TRBJ2-7; the D is unclear. This CDR3 is built from 12 residues. Trimming left V 7 bases short and J 5 bases short, with 15 bases between. Looked up from germline, CDR1 is SQVTM and CDR2 is ANQGSEA. Written as DNA, the CDR3 is TGCAGCGACCGTCCTTCCGAAGACGAGCAGTACTTC. Its protein is CSDRPSEDEQYF.

In this sample, this clonotype turned up many times. This chain uses TRBV7-8 with TRBJ1-6; no definite D call. Trimming shortened V by 5 bases and J by 6 bases, and 11 bases separated the two germline ends. Germline CDR1 reads SGHVS; CDR2 reads FQNEAQ. The CDR3 has 14 residues. The CDR3 coding sequence is TGTGCCAGCAGCCTCGGCCCTTTTAATTCACCCCTCCACTTT. The encoded protein is CASSLGPFNSPLHF. Together with reference TRBV7-8 and TRBJ1-6, the CDR3 gives the full variable domain: GAGVSQSPRYKVAKRGQDVALRCDPISGHVSLFWYQQALGQGPEFLTYFQNEAQLDKSGLPSDRFFAERPEGSVSTLKIQRTQQEDSAVYLCASSLGPFNSPLHFGNGTRLTVT.

The chain uses TRBV19 and TRBJ1-6, with 11 bases that match TRBD1. The CDR3 is made up of 12 amino acids. Germline values: CDR1 LNHDA, CDR2 SQIVND (reference sequence). Trimming took 11 bases from V and 11 from J; bases not matched to a gene: 5. This chain's CDR3 is CAWGQGGTPLHF. The CDR3 DNA reads as TGTGCCTGGGGACAGGGGGGTACACCCCTCCACTTT.

This clonotype has a count of ten or more. The chain combines TRBV29-1 with TRBJ1-2; 7 bases line up with TRBD1. There are 11 residues in the CDR3. V lost 4 bases to trimming and J lost 8 bases; unmatched junction nucleotides: 4. The V gene's germline CDR1 is SQVTM and CDR2 ANQGSEA. The CDR3 loop reads CSVVTGTGYTF. Here the CDR3 DNA reads TGCAGCGTTGTGACAGGGACCGGCTACACCTTC. The variable domain in full, with the rest retrieved from reference TRBV29-1 and TRBJ1-2, is SAVISQKPSRDICQRGTSLTIQCQVDSQVTMMFWYRQQPGQSLTLIATANQGSEATYESGFVIDKFPISRPNLTFSTLTVSNMSPEDSSIYLCSVVTGTGYTFGSGTRLTVV.

This clonotype showed up many times. The genes are TRBV25-1 and TRBJ1-4; tentatively, D is TRBD1 (5 bases). V lost 6 bases and J lost 8, with 10 bases in between. The CDR3 has 12 amino acids. The germline V gene encodes CDR1 MGHDK and CDR2 SYGVNS. CDR3 coding DNA: TGTGCCAGCAGCCAACGGGGCGAAAAACTGTTTTTT. Protein product: CASSQRGEKLFF.

This clonotype was counted between two and nine times. The J gene is TRBJ1-5, the V gene TRBV6-6; D is perhaps TRBD1 (5 bases). Per the germline V gene, CDR1 is MNHNY and CDR2 is SVGAGI (reference sequence). Trimming removed 5 bases from V and 2 bases from J, with 16 bases in between. The CDR3 is 16 residues long. The chain's CDR3 is CASSEYGGVGNQPQHF. The CDR3 DNA reads as TGTGCCAGCAGTGAATATGGGGGTGTTGGCAATCAGCCCCAGCATTTT.

A few counts support this clonotype. The chain uses TRBV20-1 and TRBJ1-5; possibly TRBD1 for D (6 bases). Germline lookup yields CDR1 DFQATT and CDR2 SNEGSKA (reference sequence). Deletions cut 6 bases from V and 2 bases from J, with 17 bases between. The CDR3 sequence is 15 residues long. The DNA of the CDR3 is TGCAGTGCGTCCACAGGGATATGGGGCAATCAGCCCCAGCATTTT. Residues: CSASTGIWGNQPQHF.

This clonotype has a count of ten or more. This sequence joins TRBV9 and TRBJ1-2; D is ambiguous. The V end lost 6 bases, the J end lost 3 bases, and 18 bases lay between the germline ends. The CDR3 runs to 15 residues. Germline V gene data show CDR1 as SGDLS and CDR2 as YYNGEE. DNA for the CDR3: TGTGCCAGCACTCCCTCCCCACAGAGGGACTATGGCTACACCTTC. Encoded protein: CASTPSPQRDYGYTF.

This clonotype was counted between two and nine times. CDR3 in amino acids: CASHSGVPPYEQYF. The DNA of the CDR3 is TGTGCCAGCCATTCCGGCGTTCCCCCCTACGAGCAGTACTTC. The chain has TRBV2 and TRBJ2-7, with no clear D. The CDR3 contains 14 residues. Germline assignment: CDR1 SNHLY and CDR2 FYNNEI. V was shortened by 8 bases and J by 2 bases, with 16 bases between the two germline ends.

This clonotype was seen a few times. This chain joins TRBV12-3 or TRBV12-4 and TRBJ2-5, with 14 bases lining up with TRBD2. The ends lost 6 bases at V and 0 bases at J; junction bases unmatched: 9. The CDR3 contains 18 residues. The CDR3 here is CASRPRLAGGRYQETQYF. The DNA for the CDR3 is TGTGCCAGCAGACCGAGACTAGCGGGAGGGAGGTACCAAGAGACCCAGTACTTC.

V gene TRBV2 combines with J gene TRBJ2-5, with 8 bases that match TRBD2. This CDR3 has 16 residues. CDR1 SNHLY and CDR2 FYNNEI come from the germline V gene. V trimming: 4 bases; J trimming: 5 bases; junction bases outside the gene matches: 12. This chain's CDR3 is CASSVNSGGPGETQYF. The CDR3 DNA is TGTGCCAGCAGTGTAAACTCGGGGGGGCCCGGCGAGACCCAGTACTTC. Complete variable domain (other parts from reference TRBV2 and TRBJ2-5): EPEVTQTPSHQVTQMGQEVILRCVPISNHLYFYWYRQILGQKVEFLVSFYNNEISEKSEIFDDQFSVERPDGSNFTLKIRSTKLEDSAMYFCASSVNSGGPGETQYFGPGTRLLVL.

This chain joins TRBV4-1 and TRBJ1-4; maybe TRBD1 (5 bases). CDR3 length equals 15 residues. CDR1 is MGHRA and CDR2 is YSYEKL in the germline V gene. Trimming pared 2 bases from V and 8 bases from J, leaving 15 bases between. The CDR3 DNA sequence: TGCGCCAGCAGCCAACTGACAGACCCAAGGGAAAAACTGTTTTTT. This gives the protein CASSQLTDPREKLFF.

This clonotype was seen a handful of times. The CDR3 DNA follows: TGCAGTGCTACATACCACAGGGTTGGGGCTTTCTTT. Protein product: CSATYHRVGAFF. The chain is built from TRBV20-1 and TRBJ1-1, with TRBD1 as a possible D gene (6 bases). The CDR3 is made up of 12 amino acids. Trimming pared 4 bases from V and 11 bases from J, leaving 17 bases between. Germline lookup yields CDR1 DFQATT and CDR2 SNEGSKA (reference sequence).

The chain recombines TRBV6-5 with TRBJ1-1; D is possibly TRBD1 (6 bases). The CDR3 is 14 amino acids. Trimming pared 10 bases from V and 2 bases from J, leaving 17 bases between. Looked up from germline, CDR1 is MNHEY and CDR2 is SVGAGI. CDR3 in DNA: TGTGCCACCGAACCGGGGGCGAGAAACACTGAAGCTTTCTTT. This encodes CATEPGARNTEAFF.

This sequence joins TRBV20-1 and TRBJ2-7; either TRBD1 or TRBD2 may fit D (5 bases each). CDR1 is DFQATT, CDR2 SNEGSKA, per germline (reference sequence). V was pared by 3 bases and J by 6 bases, with 9 bases between. CDR3 size: 11 residues. The CDR3 protein is CSARAGAEQYF. The DNA of the CDR3 is TGCAGTGCTAGGGCCGGGGCCGAGCAGTACTTC.

In DNA, the CDR3 is TGTGCCAGCAGCGGAGGGACGGTCAACTATGGCTACACCTTC. It is translated as CASSGGTVNYGYTF. The V gene is TRBV9, the J gene TRBJ1-2; possibly TRBD1 for D (5 bases). The CDR3 runs 14 residues. Germline CDR1 SGDLS, CDR2 YYNGEE. The V gene lost 3 bases and the J gene lost 2 bases, with 11 bases spanning the gap.